The 17 T cell receptor beta chains given below trace back to one sample, sequenced in a study of T cell repertoires in cytomegalovirus infection. Their antigen targets remain unknown. A single record per CDR3 protein comes from TCRdb applying MiXCR to the reads. The repertoire holds some 320,000 distinct CDR3 sequences, with around 29% as singletons. Here the sequenced sample was cultured PBMCs, taken from culture after CMV antigen stimulation. Receptors originate from a human donor in good health (CMV status not recorded). Some clones in this sample may be carry-over from other donors' samples.

Notes on this clonotype: Being one base from a much bigger clone, this may be a read error. The J gene is TRBJ2-7, the V gene TRBV10-3, with unresolved D. This CDR3 spans 13 amino acids. Germline V CDR1 and CDR2: ENHRY, SYGVKD. CDR3 bases: TGTACCATCAGTGAGTCGAAGATCACGGAGCAGTACTTC. Protein sequence: CTISESKITEQYF.

The sample holds many counts of this clonotype. The chain is built from TRBV12-3 or TRBV12-4 and TRBJ1-2, with 9 bases fitting TRBD1. The CDR3 consists of 15 residues. The V gene end was trimmed by 5 bases and the J gene end by 5 bases; junction bases not matched to a gene: 9. CDR3 sequence (DNA): TGTGCCAGCAGTCCGGACAGGGGAGAGGCATATGGCTACACCTTC. Translating it yields CASSPDRGEAYGYTF.

V gene TRBV6-5 combines with J gene TRBJ1-1; tentative D call: TRBD1 (6 bases). CDR1 and CDR2 from the germline V gene are MNHEY and SVGAGI. V shed 2 bases and J shed 4 bases, with 20 bases lying between them. This CDR3 has 17 amino acids. This CDR3 reads CASSYGRGGSRATEAFF. CDR3 bases: TGTGCCAGCAGTTACGGGAGGGGGGGGTCGCGCGCCACTGAAGCTTTCTTT.

This clonotype was counted many times. The chain combines TRBV7-3 with TRBJ2-3, with 9 nucleotides matching TRBD2. V was pared by 0 bases and J by 6 bases, with 4 bases of the junction left unmatched. From germline, CDR1 is SGHTA and CDR2 FQGTGA. The CDR3 has 15 residues. CDR3 DNA: TGTGCCAGCAGCTTAACGGCGGGGGGGAGGGATACGCAGTATTTT. Protein product: CASSLTAGGRDTQYF.

Notes on this clonotype: Sequence at one end of the junction differs from germline and may be a read error. The chain is built from TRBV19 and TRBJ2-1; TRBD1 agrees at 7 bases. The CDR3 consists of 13 residues. Germline CDR1 LNHDA, CDR2 SQIVND (reference sequence). This CDR3 is CASTGQIYNEQFF. CDR3 DNA: TGTGCAAGTACGGGACAGATATACAATGAGCAGTTCTTC.

The chain employs TRBV27 and TRBJ2-5, with D unresolved. Germline CDR1 is MNHEY and CDR2 is SMNVEV (reference sequence). The germline V and J ends were trimmed by 3 bases and 5 bases, with 13 bases remaining between them. The CDR3 runs 14 residues. The DNA for the CDR3 is TGTGCCAGCAGTTTTTCAAGTTCTAGGGAGACCCAGTACTTC. As protein: CASSFSSSRETQYF.

This clonotype has only a few counts. The CDR3 bases are TGTGCCAGTAGTATCTGGGGATTCAGACAGGGCCAGGACTATGGCTACACCTTC. This translates into CASSIWGFRQGQDYGYTF. The chain combines TRBV19 with TRBJ1-2; TRBD1 matches 7 bases. The CDR3 has 18 amino acids. Germline assignment: CDR1 LNHDA and CDR2 SQIVND (reference sequence). Trimming took 3 bases from V and 3 from J; bases not matched to a gene: 16. Filled out from reference TRBV19 and TRBJ1-2, the complete variable domain reads DGGITQSPKYLFRKEGQNVTLSCEQNLNHDAMYWYRQDPGQGLRLIYYSQIVNDFQKGDIAEGYSVSREKKESFPLTVTSAQKNPTAFYLCASSIWGFRQGQDYGYTFGSGTRLTVV.

This clonotype has just a few counts. This chain uses TRBV6-6 with TRBJ1-2, with 7 bases aligning to TRBD1. J was trimmed by 3 bases and V by 6 bases; bases with no gene match: 7. CDR1 is MNHNY, CDR2 SVGAGI, per germline (reference sequence). There are 14 residues in the CDR3. The CDR3 spells CASSRQGPDYGYTF. The CDR3, as DNA: TGTGCCAGCAGCCGACAGGGCCCCGACTATGGCTACACCTTC.

Many counts were recorded for this clonotype. The gene calls are TRBV4-1 and TRBJ1-5; D perhaps matches TRBD1 (5 bases). The CDR3 runs to 17 residues. V was pared by 3 bases and J by 4 bases, with 19 bases between. Germline CDR1 MGHRA, CDR2 YSYEKL. In DNA form, the CDR3 reads TGCGCCAGCAGCCATGGGACCCACAGGTCGGTAAATCAGCCCCAGCATTTT. Amino acid sequence: CASSHGTHRSVNQPQHF.

The CDR3 DNA reads TGTGCCACCAGCGCCAGAGCAGGGGACACAGATACGCAGTATTTT. Translated, it gives CATSARAGDTDTQYF. This chain connects TRBV15 to TRBJ2-3; TRBD1 might be the D (6 bases). Germline assignment: CDR1 LNHNV and CDR2 YYDKDF (reference sequence). The CDR3 has 15 amino acids. V shed 5 bases and J shed 2 bases, with 14 bases lying between them.

V gene TRBV20-1 combines with J gene TRBJ1-4; D uncertain. The V end was cut by 4 bases, the J end by 6 bases, with 15 bases between. The CDR3 extends over 14 amino acids. Germline V gene lookup returns CDR1 DFQATT and CDR2 SNEGSKA (reference sequence). CDR3 sequence: CSAIDRGGDEKLFF. The CDR3 nucleotides read TGCAGTGCTATCGATCGGGGTGGGGATGAAAAACTGTTTTTT.

This chain links TRBV11-3 with TRBJ2-7, with 11 bases aligning to TRBD2. The CDR3 has 15 residues. Per germline, CDR1 SGHNT and CDR2 YENEEA. Trimming cost V 4 bases and J 4 bases; bases outside gene matches: 6. The CDR3 nucleotides read TGTGCCAGCAGCTCGGGACTAGCGGAGATATACGAGCAGTACTTC. It is translated as CASSSGLAEIYEQYF.

This clonotype was seen only a few times. The CDR3 protein is CASTSTGSTDTQYF. In nucleotides, the CDR3 is TGTGCCAGCACCTCGACAGGAAGCACAGATACGCAGTATTTT. The chain joins TRBV6-1 to TRBJ2-3; TRBD1 is a possible D gene (6 bases). Between the trimmed V and J ends, which lost 7 bases and 0 bases, there was a span of 11 bases. Germline V CDR1 and CDR2: MNHNS, SASEGT. The CDR3 sequence is 14 residues long.

This clonotype was recorded a few times. The chain carries TRBV7-2 and TRBJ2-5; TRBD2 matches 12 bases. V shed 8 bases, J shed 2 bases, and the junction held 6 bases outside the gene matches. The CDR3 has 15 residues. Germline-derived CDR1 and CDR2 are SGHTA and FQGNSA. CDR3 sequence: CASQFLAGGQETQYF. The CDR3 nucleotides are TGTGCCAGCCAATTCCTAGCGGGGGGGCAAGAGACCCAGTACTTC.

This clonotype was seen many times. V usage is TRBV7-2 and J usage is TRBJ1-1; D not resolved. Germline CDR1 and CDR2: SGHTA and FQGNSA. Between the trimmed V and J ends, which lost 2 bases and 0 bases, there was a span of 13 bases. The CDR3 length is 16 residues. The CDR3 sequence is CASSLRSATLNTEAFF. The CDR3 nucleotides read TGTGCCAGCAGCTTAAGGTCAGCCACCTTGAACACTGAAGCTTTCTTT.

The CDR3 nucleotides read TGTGCCAGCAGTCGACAGGGGGCAAGTGAAAAACTGTTTTTT. It encodes CASSRQGASEKLFF. This chain uses TRBV27 with TRBJ1-4; 10 positions match TRBD1. The trim removed 5 bases at V and 7 bases at J, leaving 4 bases unmatched. In germline, CDR1 is MNHEY, CDR2 SMNVEV (reference sequence). The CDR3 totals 14 residues.

This clonotype was detected a few times. The chain couples TRBV19 to TRBJ1-4; D uncertain. The CDR3 is 14 residues long. V was trimmed by 9 bases and J by 5 bases, leaving 16 bases between them. CDR1 and CDR2 (germline): LNHDA, SQIVND (reference sequence). CDR3 coding DNA: TGTGCCAGCTCCCCGGTGGGAGTGAATGAAAAACTGTTTTTT. This encodes CASSPVGVNEKLFF.